What follows is one TCR beta chain and its context. What it recognizes is unknown. These data are taken from a study of shared clonotypes between healthy human individuals. Notes on the study in general: Non-shared clonotypes had lower generation probabilities than those shared by all four donors.

The table came from immunoSEQ multiplex PCR; TCRdb's copy has only in-frame clones and leaves some out. The table shows 2 million to 2.5 million clones, with around 93% occurring only once. The sequenced material came from naive CD4+ T cells from PBMCs. The subset denotes: CD45RA+ positively selected. The receptor's source is a man between 18 and 29 years old in good health. Some clones in this sample may be carry-over from other donors' samples.

The CDR3 DNA reads as TGTGCCAGCAGCTTTGGGAGATCGGAGACCCAGTACTTC. Amino acid sequence: CASSFGRSETQYF. This rearrangement joins TRBV5-4 to TRBJ2-5, with D possibly being TRBD2 (5 bases). Trimming took 2 bases from V and 5 from J, leaving 10 bases between them. Germline V gives CDR1 SGHNT, CDR2 YYREEE (reference sequence). CDR3 length equals 13 residues. Variable domain in full (rest from reference TRBV5-4 and TRBJ2-5): ETGVTQSPTHLIKTRGQQVTLRCSSQSGHNTVSWYQQALGQGPQFIFQYYREEENGRGNFPPRFSGLQFPNYSSELNVNALELDDSALYLCASSFGRSETQYFGPGTRLLVL.